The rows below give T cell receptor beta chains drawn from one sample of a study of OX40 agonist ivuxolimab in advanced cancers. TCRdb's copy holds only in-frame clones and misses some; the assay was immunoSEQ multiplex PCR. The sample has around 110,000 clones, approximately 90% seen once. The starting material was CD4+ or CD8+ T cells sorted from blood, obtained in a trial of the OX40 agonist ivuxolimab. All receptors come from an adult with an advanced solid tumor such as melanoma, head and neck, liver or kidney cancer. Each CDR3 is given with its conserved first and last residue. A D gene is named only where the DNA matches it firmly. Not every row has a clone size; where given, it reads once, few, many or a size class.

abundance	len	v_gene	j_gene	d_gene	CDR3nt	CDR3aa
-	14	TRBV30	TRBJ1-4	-	TGTGCCTGGACTGGGAAGTCGACTAATGAAAAACTGTTTTTT	CAWTGKSTNEKLFF
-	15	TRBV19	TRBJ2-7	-	TGTGCCAGTAGTATTTGGTTTGGAGAGTCTTACGAGCAGTACTTC	CASSIWFGESYEQYF
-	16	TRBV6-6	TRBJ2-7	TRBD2	TGTGCCAGCAGTTCTACGTCTAGCGGGGGAGACTACGAGCAGTACTTC	CASSSTSSGGDYEQYF
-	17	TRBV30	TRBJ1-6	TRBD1	TGTGCCTGGAACAAAGACAGGGGTGAACGGATAAATTCACCCCTCCACTTT	CAWNKDRGERINSPLHF
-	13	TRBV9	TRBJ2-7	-	TGTGCCAGCAGCGTAGGGCCCTTGGGGGAGCAGTACTTC	CASSVGPLGEQYF
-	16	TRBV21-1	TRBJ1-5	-	TGTGCCAGCAGCAGCACCGGGAGTCATAGCAATCAGCCCCAGCATTTT	CASSSTGSHSNQPQHF
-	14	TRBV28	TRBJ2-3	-	TGTGCCAGCAGTAAGACCGATGTTGGGGGTACGCAGTATTTT	CASSKTDVGGTQYF
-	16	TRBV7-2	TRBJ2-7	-	TGTGTCAGCAGCTTAGTGGAGACAACGAGCTCCTACGAGCAGTACTTC	CVSSLVETTSSYEQYF
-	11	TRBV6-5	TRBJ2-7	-	TGTGCCAGCAGTGACCTCTACGAGCAGTACTTC	CASSDLYEQYF
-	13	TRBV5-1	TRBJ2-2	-	TGCGCCAGCAGCTTGGGATTGACCGGGGAGCTGTTTTTT	CASSLGLTGELFF
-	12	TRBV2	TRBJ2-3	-	TGTGCCAGCAGACGGACATCCTTTACGCAGTATTTT	CASRRTSFTQYF
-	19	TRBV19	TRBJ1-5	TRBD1	TGTGCCAGTAGTAACCGACAGGGCCGCAGGAAAGGGGCAAATCAGCCCCAGCATTTT	CASSNRQGRRKGANQPQHF
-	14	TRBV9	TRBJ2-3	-	TGTGCCAGCAGCGTAGCTCAATCCCCCGGTACGCAGTATTTT	CASSVAQSPGTQYF
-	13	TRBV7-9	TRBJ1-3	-	TGTGCCAGCAGCTTAGCGCTTGGAAACACCATATATTTT	CASSLALGNTIYF
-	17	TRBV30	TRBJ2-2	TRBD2	TGTGCCTGGATCTCCCCTGGGACTAGCCCCAGCACCGGGGAGCTGTTTTTT	CAWISPGTSPSTGELFF
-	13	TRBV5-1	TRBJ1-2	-	TGCGCCAGCAAAACACCAGGGTCCTATGGCTACACCTTC	CASKTPGSYGYTF
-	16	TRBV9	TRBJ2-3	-	TGTGCCAGCAGCGTAGACGGATCCTCTAGCACAGATACGCAGTATTTT	CASSVDGSSSTDTQYF
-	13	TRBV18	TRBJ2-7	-	TGTGCCAGCTCACCCCGGGGGCGCGACGAGCAGTACTTC	CASSPRGRDEQYF
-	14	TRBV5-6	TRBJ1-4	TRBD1	TGTGCCAGCAGCCGAAAAGAGGGGGCTGAAAAACTGTTTTTT	CASSRKEGAEKLFF
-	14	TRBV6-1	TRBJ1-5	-	TGTGCCAGCAGTGCCAGACATAGTAAGGAGCCCCAGCATTTT	CASSARHSKEPQHF
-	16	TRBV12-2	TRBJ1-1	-	TGTGCAAGTCGCCAACTACGTGACGGACGCCCTTGCGAAGCTTTCTTT	CASRQLRDGRPCEAFF
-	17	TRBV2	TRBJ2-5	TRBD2	TGTGCCAGCAGGGTGGGACTAGCGGGGGCGGGTCAAGAGACCCAGTACTTC	CASRVGLAGAGQETQYF
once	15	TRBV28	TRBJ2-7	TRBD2	TGTGCCAGCAGTTTGGGGGGACTAGCGATTTACGAGCAGTACTTC	CASSLGGLAIYEQYF
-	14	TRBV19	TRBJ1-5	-	TGTGCCAGTGAGGGGGGAGGGGGAATCCAGCCCCAGCATTTT	CASEGGGGIQPQHF
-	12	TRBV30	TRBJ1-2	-	TGTGCCTGGAACGGGGGATCCTATGGCTACACCTTC	CAWNGGSYGYTF
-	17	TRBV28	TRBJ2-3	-	TGTGCCAGCAGTTCCCCCTTGGGACTCAGAGACACAGATACGCAGTATTTT	CASSSPLGLRDTDTQYF
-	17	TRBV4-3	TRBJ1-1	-	TGCGCCAGCAGCCAAGGAAATGGTGTCGGGGTGAACACTGAAGCTTTCTTT	CASSQGNGVGVNTEAFF
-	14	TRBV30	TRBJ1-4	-	TGTGCCTGGAGTGTGAAGGGTTTGGATGAAAAACTGTTTTTT	CAWSVKGLDEKLFF